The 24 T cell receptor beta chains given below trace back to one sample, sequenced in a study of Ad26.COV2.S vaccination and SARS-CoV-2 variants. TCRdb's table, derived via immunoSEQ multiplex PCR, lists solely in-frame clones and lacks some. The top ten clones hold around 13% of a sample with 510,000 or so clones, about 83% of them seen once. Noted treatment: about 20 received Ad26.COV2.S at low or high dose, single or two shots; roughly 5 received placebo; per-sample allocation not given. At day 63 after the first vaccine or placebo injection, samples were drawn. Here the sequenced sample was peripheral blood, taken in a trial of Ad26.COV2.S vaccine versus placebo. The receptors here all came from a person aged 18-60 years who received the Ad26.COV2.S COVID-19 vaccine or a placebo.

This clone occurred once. The CDR3 region has the DNA TGTGCCAGCAGCCCGCGACTAGCGCTACACGAGCAGTACTTC. This gives the protein CASSPRLALHEQYF. The chain employs TRBV7-2 and TRBJ2-7, with 8 bases aligning to TRBD2. CDR3 length: 14 residues. Per the germline V gene, CDR1 is SGHTA and CDR2 is FQGNSA. Germline trimming cut 5 bases from V and 5 bases from J; bases unmatched to any gene: 8.

CDR3 DNA sequence: TGTGCCTGGAGCGTCGGAGGGCCCACTGAAGCTTTCTTT. Encoded protein: CAWSVGGPTEAFF. The chain recombines TRBV30 with TRBJ1-1; D call uncertain. CDR3 length: 13 residues. Looked up from germline, CDR1 is GTSNPN and CDR2 is SVGIG (reference sequence). V was clipped by 3 bases and J by 4 bases, with 12 bases between them.

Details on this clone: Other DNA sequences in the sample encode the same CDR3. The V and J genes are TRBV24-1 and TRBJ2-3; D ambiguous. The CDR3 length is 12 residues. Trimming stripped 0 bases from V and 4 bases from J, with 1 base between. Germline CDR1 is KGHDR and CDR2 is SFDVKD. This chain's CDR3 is CATSDLADTQYF. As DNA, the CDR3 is TGTGCCACCAGTGATTTGGCAGATACGCAGTATTTT.

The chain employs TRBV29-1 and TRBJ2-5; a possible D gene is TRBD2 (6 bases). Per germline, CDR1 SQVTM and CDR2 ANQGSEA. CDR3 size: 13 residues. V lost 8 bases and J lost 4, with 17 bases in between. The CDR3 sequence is CSSRASVGETQYF. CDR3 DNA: TGCAGCTCTCGAGCTAGCGTTGGAGAGACCCAGTACTTC.

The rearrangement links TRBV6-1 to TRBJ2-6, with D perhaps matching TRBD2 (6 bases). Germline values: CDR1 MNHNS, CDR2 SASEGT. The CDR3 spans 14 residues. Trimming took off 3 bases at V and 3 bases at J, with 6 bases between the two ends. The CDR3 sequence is CASSEGGGANVLTF. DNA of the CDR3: TGTGCCAGCAGTGAGGGAGGTGGGGCCAACGTCCTGACTTTC.

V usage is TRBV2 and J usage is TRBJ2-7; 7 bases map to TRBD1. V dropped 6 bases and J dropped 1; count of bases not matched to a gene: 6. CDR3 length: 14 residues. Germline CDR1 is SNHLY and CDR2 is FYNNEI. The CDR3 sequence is CASRGQILSYEQYF. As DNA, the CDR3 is TGTGCCAGCAGGGGACAGATCCTTTCCTACGAGCAGTACTTC.

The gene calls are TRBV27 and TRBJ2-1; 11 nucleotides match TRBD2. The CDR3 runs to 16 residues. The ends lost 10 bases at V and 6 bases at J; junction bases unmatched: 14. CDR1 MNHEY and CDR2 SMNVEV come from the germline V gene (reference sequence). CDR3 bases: TGTGCCACCCTAAGACCGGGACTAGCGGCTGGCAATGAGCAGTTCTTC. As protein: CATLRPGLAAGNEQFF.

CDR3 sequence: CASSLDYTSYNEQFF. In DNA form, the CDR3 reads TGTGCCAGCAGTCTGGACTACACCTCCTACAATGAGCAGTTCTTC. This chain joins TRBV6-5 and TRBJ2-1, with a weak D call TRBD2 (6 bases). Germline CDR1 reads MNHEY; CDR2 reads SVGAGI. Between the trimmed V and J ends, which lost 5 bases and 0 bases, there was a span of 11 bases. The CDR3 runs to 15 residues.

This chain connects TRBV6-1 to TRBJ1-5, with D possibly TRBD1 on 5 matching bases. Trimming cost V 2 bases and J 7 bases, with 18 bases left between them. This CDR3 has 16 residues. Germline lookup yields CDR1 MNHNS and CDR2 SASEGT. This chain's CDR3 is CASSERDTFRGQPQHF. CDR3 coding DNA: TGTGCCAGCAGTGAACGGGATACTTTTCGGGGGCAGCCCCAGCATTTT.

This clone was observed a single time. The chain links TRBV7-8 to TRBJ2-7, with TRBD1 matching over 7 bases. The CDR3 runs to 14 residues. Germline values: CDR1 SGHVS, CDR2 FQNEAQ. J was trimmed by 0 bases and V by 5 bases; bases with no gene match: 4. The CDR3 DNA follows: TGTGCCAGCAGCGCGAGGGACAGCTCCTACGAGCAGTACTTC. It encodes CASSARDSSYEQYF.

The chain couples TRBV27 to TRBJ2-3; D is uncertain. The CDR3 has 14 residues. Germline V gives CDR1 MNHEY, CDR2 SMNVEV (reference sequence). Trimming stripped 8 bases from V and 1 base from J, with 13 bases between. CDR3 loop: CASDGKRGTDTQYF. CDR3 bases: TGTGCCAGCGACGGTAAAAGGGGCACAGATACGCAGTATTTT.

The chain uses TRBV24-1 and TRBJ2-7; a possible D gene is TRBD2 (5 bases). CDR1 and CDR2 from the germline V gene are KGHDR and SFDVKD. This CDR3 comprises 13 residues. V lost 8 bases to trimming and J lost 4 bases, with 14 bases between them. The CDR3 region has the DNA TGTGCCACCAACCCACTAGGGAAATACGAGCAGTACTTC. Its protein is CATNPLGKYEQYF.

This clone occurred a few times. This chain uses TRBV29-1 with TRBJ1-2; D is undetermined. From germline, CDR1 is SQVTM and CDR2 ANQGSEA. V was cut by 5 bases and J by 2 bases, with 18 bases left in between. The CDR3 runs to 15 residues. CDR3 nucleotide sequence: TGCAGCGTTCCGAAGGCTGCCCTTGGGAACTATGGCTACACCTTC. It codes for CSVPKAALGNYGYTF.

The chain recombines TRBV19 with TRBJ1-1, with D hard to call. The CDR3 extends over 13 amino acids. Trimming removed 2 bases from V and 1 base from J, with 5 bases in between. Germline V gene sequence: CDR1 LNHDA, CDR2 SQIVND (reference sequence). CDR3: CASSITTNTEAFF. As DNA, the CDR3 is TGTGCCAGTAGTATAACAACGAACACTGAAGCTTTCTTT.

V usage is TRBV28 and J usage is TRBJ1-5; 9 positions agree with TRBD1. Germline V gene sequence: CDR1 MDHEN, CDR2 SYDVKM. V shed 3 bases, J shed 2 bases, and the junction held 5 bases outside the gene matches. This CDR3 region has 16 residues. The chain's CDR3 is CASSLRGQGGNQPQHF. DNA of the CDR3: TGTGCCAGCAGTTTGCGGGGACAGGGTGGCAATCAGCCCCAGCATTTT.

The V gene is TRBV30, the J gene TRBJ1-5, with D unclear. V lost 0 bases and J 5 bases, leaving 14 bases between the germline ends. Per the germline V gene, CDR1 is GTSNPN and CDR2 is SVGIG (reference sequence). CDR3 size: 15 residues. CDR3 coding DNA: TGTGCCTGGAGTGTACTCGGTCGGACGGATCAGCCCCAGCATTTT. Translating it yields CAWSVLGRTDQPQHF.

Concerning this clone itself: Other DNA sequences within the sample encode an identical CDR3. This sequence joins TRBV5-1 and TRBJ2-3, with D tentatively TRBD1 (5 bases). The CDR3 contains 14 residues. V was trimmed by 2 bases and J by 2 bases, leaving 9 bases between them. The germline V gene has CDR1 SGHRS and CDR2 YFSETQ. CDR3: CASSLDSPTDTQYF. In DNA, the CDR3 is TGCGCCAGCAGCTTAGACAGTCCCACAGATACGCAGTATTTT.

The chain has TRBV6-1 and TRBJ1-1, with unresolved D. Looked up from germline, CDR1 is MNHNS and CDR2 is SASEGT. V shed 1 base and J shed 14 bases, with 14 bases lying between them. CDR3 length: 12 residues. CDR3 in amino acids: CASSEGGPLAFF. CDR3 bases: TGTGCCAGCAGTGAAGGTGGGCCCCTAGCCTTCTTT.

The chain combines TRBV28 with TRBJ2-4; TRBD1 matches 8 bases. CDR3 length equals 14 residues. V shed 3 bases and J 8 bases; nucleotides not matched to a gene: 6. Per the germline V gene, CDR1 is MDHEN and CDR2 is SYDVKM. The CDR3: CASSFLQGQDIQYF. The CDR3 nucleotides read TGTGCCAGCAGTTTTTTGCAGGGACAGGACATTCAGTACTTC.

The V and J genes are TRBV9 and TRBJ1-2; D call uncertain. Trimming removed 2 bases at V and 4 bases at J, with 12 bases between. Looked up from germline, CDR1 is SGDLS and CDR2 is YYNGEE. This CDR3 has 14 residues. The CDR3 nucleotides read TGTGCCAGCAGCGTGGGGTCTACTGCCTATGGCTACACCTTC. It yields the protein CASSVGSTAYGYTF.

CDR3 in amino acids: CASSLRMGGNTIYF. DNA of the CDR3: TGTGCCAGCAGCTTAAGAATGGGCGGAAACACCATATATTTT. V and J are TRBV7-2 and TRBJ1-3; D is unresolved. Germline loops: CDR1 SGHTA, CDR2 FQGNSA. The CDR3 runs to 14 residues. Trimming shortened V by 2 bases and J by 4 bases, and 9 bases separated the two germline ends.

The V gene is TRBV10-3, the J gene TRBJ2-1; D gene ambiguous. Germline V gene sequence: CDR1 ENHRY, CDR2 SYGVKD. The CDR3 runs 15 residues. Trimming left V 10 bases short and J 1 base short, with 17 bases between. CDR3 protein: CATDPGEGSYNEQFF. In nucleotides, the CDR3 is TGTGCCACCGACCCTGGAGAAGGGTCCTACAATGAGCAGTTCTTC.

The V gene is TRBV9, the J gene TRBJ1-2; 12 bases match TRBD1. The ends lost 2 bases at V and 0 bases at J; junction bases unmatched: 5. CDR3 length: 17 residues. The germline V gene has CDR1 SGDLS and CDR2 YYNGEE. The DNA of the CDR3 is TGTGCCAGCAGCGTTATGGGACAGGGGGCCTCTAACTATGGCTACACCTTC. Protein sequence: CASSVMGQGASNYGYTF.

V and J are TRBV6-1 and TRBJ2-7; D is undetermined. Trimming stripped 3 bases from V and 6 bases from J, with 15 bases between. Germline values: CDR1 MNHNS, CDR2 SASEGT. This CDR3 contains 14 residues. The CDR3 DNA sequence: TGTGCCAGCAGTGAGGCGGCCGGGTCCGGCGAGCAGTACTTC. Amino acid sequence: CASSEAAGSGEQYF.